This TCR beta chain stems from a study of OX40 agonist ivuxolimab in advanced cancers. Study as a whole: Hepatocellular carcinoma, melanoma, renal cell or head and neck cancer was diagnosed in the dose-escalation patients. Of mixed ages from about 20 to 80 and averaging approximately 60 years, the group was about 86% male.

The CDR3 has 17 amino acids. With 5 bases removed from V and 3 bases from J, the gap between germline ends came to 23 bases. Germline lookup yields CDR1 MDHEN and CDR2 SYDVKM. The data were produced by immunoSEQ multiplex PCR, yet TCRdb's version contains in-frame clones alone and is incomplete. The table shows about 74,000 clones, with about 86% occurring only once. V gene TRBV28 combines with J gene TRBJ2-7; TRBD1 might be the D (6 bases). The TCR comes from an adult with an advanced solid tumor such as melanoma, head and neck, liver or kidney cancer. This sample comprised CD4+ or CD8+ T cells sorted from blood, obtained in a trial of the OX40 agonist ivuxolimab. CDR3 region: CASSPPSDSYRGYEQYF. CDR3 coding DNA: TGTGCCAGCAGTCCTCCCTCGGACAGCTATAGAGGCTACGAGCAGTACTTC.